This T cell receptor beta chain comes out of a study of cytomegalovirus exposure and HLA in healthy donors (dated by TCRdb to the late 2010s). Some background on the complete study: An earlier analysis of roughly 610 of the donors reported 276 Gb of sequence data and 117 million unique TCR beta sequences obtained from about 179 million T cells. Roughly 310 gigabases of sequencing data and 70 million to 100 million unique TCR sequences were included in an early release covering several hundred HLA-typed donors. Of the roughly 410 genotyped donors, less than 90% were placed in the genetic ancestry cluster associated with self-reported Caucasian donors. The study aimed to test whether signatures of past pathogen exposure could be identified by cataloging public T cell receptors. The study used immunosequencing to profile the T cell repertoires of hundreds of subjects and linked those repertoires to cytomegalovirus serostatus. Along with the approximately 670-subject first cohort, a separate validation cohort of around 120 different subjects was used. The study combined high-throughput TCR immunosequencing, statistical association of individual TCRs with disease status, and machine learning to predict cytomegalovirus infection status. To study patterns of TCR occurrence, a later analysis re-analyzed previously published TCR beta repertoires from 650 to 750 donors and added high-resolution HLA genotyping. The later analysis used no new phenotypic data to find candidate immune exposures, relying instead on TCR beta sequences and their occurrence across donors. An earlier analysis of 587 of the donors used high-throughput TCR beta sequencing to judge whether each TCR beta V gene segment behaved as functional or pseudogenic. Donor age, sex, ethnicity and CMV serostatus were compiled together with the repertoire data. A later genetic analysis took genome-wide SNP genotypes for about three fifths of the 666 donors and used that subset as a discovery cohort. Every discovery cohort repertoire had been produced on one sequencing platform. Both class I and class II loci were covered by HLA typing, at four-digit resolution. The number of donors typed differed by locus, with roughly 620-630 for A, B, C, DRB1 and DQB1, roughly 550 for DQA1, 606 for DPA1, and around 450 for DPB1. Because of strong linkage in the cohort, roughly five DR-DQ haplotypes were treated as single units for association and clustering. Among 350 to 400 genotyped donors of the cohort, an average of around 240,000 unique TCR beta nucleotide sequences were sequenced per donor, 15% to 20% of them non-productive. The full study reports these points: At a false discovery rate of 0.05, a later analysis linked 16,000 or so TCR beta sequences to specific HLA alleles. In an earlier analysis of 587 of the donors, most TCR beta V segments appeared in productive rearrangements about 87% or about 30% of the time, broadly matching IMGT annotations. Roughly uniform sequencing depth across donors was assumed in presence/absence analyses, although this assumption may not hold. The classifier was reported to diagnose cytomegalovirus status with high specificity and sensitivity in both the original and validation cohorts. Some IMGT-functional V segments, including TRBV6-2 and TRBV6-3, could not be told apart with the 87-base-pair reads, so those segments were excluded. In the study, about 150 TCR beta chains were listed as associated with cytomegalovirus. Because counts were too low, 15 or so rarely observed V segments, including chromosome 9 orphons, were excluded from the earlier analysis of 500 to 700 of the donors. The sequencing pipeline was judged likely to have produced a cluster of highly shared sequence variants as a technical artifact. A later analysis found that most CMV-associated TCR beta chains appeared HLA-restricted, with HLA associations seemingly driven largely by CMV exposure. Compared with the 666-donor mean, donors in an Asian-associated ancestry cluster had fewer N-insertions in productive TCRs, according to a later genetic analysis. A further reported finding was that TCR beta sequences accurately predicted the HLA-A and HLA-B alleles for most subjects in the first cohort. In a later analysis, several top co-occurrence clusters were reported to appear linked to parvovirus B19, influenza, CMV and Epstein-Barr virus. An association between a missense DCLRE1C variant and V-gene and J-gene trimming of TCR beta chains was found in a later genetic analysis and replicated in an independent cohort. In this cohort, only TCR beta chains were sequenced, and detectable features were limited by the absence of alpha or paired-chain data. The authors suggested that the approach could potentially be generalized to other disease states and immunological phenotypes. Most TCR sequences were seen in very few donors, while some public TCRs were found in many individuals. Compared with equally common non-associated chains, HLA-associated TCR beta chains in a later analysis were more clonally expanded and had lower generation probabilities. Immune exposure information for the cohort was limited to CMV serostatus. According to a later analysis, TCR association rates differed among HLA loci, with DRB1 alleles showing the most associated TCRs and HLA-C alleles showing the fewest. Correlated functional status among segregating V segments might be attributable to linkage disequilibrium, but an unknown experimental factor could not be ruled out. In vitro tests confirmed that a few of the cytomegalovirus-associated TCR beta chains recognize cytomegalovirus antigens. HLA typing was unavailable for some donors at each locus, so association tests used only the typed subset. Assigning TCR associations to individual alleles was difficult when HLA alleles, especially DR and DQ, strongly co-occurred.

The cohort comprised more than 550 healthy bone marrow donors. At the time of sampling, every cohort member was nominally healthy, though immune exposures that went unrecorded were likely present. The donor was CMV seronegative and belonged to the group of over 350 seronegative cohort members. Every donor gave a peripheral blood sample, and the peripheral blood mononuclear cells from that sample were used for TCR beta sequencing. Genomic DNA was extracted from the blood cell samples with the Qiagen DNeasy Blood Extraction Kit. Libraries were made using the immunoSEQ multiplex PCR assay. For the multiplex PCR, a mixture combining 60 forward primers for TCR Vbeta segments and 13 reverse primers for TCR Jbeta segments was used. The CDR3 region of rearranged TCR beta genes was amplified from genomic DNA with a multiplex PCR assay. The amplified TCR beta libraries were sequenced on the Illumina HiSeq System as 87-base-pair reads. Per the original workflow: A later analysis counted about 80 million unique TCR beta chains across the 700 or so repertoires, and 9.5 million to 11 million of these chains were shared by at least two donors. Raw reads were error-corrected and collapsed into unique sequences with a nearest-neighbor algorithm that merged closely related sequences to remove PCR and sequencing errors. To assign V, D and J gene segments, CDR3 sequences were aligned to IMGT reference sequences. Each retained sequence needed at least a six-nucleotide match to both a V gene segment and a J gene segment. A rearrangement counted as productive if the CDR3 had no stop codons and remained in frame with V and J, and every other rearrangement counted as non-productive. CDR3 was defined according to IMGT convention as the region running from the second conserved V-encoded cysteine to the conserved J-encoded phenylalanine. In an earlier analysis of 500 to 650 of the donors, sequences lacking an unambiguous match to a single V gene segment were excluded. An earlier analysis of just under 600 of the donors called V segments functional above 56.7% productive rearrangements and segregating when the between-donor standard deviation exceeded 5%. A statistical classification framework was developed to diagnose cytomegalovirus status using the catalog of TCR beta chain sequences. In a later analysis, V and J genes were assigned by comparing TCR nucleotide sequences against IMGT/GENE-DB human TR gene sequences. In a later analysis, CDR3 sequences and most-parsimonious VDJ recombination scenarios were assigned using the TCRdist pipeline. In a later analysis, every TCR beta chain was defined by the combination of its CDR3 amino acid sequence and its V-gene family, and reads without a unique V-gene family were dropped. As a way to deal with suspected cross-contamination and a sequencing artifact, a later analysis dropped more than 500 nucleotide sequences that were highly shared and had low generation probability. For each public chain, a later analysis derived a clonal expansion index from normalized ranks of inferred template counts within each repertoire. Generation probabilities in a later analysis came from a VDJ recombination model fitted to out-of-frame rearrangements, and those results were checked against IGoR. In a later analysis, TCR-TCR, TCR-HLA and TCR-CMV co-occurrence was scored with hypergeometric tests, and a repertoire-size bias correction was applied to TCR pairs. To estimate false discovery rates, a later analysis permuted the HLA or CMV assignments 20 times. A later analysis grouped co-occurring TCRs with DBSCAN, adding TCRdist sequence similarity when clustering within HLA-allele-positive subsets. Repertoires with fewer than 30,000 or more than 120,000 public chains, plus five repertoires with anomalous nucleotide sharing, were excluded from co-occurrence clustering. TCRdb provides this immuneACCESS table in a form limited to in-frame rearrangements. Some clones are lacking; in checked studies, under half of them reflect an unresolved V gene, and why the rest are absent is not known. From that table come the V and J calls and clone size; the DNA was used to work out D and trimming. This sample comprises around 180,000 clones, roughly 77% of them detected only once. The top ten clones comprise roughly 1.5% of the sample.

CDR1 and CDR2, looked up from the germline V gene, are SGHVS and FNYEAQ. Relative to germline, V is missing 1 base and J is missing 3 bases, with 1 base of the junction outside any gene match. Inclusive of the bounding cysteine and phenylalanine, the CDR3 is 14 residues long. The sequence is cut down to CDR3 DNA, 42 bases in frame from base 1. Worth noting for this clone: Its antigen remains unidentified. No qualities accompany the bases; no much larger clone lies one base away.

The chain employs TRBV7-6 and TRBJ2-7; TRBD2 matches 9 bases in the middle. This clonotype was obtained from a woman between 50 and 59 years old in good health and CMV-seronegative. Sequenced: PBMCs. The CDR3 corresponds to CASSLVAGDYEQYF. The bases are TGTGCCAGCAGCTTAGTAGCGGGAGACTACGAGCAGTACTTC.